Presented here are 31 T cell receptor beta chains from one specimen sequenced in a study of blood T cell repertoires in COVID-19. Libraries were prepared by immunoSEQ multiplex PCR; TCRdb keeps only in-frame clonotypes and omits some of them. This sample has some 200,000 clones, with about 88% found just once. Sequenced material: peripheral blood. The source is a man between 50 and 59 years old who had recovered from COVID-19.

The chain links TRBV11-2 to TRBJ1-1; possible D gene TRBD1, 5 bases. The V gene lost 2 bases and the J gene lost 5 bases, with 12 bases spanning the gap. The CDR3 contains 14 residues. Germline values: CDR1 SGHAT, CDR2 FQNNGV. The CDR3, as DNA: TGTGCCAGCAGCTTAAACCTGCGGGGGACTGAAGCTTTCTTT. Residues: CASSLNLRGTEAFF. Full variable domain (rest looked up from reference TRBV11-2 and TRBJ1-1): EAGVAQSPRYKIIEKRQSVAFWCNPISGHATLYWYQQILGQGPKLLIQFQNNGVVDDSQLPKDRFSAERLKGVDSTLKIQPAKLEDSAVYLCASSLNLRGTEAFFGQGTRLTVV.

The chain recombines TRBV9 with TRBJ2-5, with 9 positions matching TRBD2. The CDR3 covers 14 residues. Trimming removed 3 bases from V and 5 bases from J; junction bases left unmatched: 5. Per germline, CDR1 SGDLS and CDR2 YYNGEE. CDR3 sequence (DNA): TGTGCCAGCAGCGACGGGACTAGCTGGGAGACCCAGTACTTC. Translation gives CASSDGTSWETQYF.

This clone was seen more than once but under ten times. The CDR3 coding sequence is TGTTCCCTACAGGGAGAGGAGACCCAGTACTTC. Translation: CSLQGEETQYF. The chain is built from TRBV19 and TRBJ2-5; D may be TRBD1 (6 bases). There are 11 residues in the CDR3. CDR1 LNHDA and CDR2 SQIVND come from the germline V gene (reference sequence).

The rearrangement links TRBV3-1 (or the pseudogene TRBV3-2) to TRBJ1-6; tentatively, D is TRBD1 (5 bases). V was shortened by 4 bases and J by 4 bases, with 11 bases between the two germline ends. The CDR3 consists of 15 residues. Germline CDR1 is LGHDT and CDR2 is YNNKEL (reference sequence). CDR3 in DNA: TGTGCCAGCAGCCTTAGACAGTCTTATAATTCACCCCTCCACTTT. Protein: CASSLRQSYNSPLHF.

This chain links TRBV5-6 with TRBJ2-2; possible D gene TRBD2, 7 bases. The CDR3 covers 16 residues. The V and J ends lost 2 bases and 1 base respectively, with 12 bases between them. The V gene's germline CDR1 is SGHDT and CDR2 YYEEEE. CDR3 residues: CASSFLGGVNTGELFF. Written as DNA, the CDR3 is TGTGCCAGCAGCTTCCTAGGGGGGGTGAACACCGGGGAGCTGTTTTTT.

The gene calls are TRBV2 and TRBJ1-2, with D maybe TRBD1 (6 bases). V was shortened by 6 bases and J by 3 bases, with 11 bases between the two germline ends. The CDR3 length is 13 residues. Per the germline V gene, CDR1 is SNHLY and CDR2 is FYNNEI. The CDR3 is CASSLQGYYGYTF. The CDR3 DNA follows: TGTGCCAGCAGCCTCCAGGGGTACTATGGCTACACCTTC.

CDR3 sequence (DNA): TGTGCCAGCAGCTCGGGACTAGCGAACACAGATACGCAGTATTTT. It translates to CASSSGLANTDTQYF. V is TRBV7-7 and J is TRBJ2-3, with 10 bases identical to TRBD2. The germline CDR1 and CDR2 sequences are SSHAT and FNYEAQ (reference sequence). The CDR3 consists of 15 residues. The junction had 3 bases not matched to a gene; V was cut back by 4 bases and J by 2 bases. Variable domain in full (rest from reference TRBV7-7 and TRBJ2-3): GAGVSQSPRYKVTKRGQDVTLRCDPISSHATLYWYQQALGQGPEFLTYFNYEAQPDKSGLPSDRFSAERPEGSISTLTIQRTEQRDSAMYRCASSSGLANTDTQYFGPGTRLTVL.

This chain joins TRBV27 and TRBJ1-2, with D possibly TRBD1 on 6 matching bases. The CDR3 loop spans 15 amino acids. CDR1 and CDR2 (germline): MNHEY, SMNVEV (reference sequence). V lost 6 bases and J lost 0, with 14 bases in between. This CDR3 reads CASSLNRVTNYGYTF. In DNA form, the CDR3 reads TGTGCCAGCAGCCTAAACAGGGTCACTAACTATGGCTACACCTTC.

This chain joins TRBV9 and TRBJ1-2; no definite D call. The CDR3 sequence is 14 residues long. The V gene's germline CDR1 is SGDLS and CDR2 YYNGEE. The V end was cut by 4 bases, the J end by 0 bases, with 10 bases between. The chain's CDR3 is CASSSTEANYGYTF. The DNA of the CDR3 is TGTGCCAGCAGCTCGACTGAAGCTAACTATGGCTACACCTTC. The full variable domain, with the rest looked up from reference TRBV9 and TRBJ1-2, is DSGVTQTPKHLITATGQRVTLRCSPRSGDLSVYWYQQSLDQGLQFLIQYYNGEERAKGNILERFSAQQFPDLHSELNLSSLELGDSALYFCASSSTEANYGYTFGSGTRLTVV.

This CDR3 reads CASGRDSPYEQYF. The CDR3 nucleotides are TGCGCCAGCGGCCGGGATAGTCCCTACGAGCAGTACTTC. The V and J genes are TRBV10-2 and TRBJ2-7; possibly TRBD2 for D (5 bases). Trimming removed 8 bases from V and 2 bases from J, with 13 bases in between. This CDR3 is 13 amino acids long. The germline CDR1 and CDR2 sequences are WSHSY and SAAADI.

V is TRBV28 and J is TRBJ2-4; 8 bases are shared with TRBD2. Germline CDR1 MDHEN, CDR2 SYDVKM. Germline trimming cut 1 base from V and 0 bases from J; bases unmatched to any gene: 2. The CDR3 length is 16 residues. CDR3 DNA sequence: TGTGCCAGCAGTTTATCGGGGGGGATAGCCAAAAACATTCAGTACTTC. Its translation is CASSLSGGIAKNIQYF. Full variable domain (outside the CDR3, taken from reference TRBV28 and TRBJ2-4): DVKVTQSSRYLVKRTGEKVFLECVQDMDHENMFWYRQDPGLGLRLIYFSYDVKMKEKGDIPEGYSVSREKKERFSLILESASTNQTSMYLCASSLSGGIAKNIQYFGAGTRLSVL.

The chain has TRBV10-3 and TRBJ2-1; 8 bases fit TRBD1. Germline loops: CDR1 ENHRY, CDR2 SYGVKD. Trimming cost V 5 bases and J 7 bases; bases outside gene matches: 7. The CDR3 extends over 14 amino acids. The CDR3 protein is CAISSQGAINEQFF. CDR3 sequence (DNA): TGTGCCATCAGTTCCCAGGGGGCGATAAATGAGCAGTTCTTC.

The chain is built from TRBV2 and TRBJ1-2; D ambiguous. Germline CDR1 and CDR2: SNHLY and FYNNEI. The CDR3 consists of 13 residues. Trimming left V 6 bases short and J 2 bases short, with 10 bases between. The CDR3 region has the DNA TGTGCCAGCAGCGCAACACCGAACTATGGCTACACCTTC. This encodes CASSATPNYGYTF.

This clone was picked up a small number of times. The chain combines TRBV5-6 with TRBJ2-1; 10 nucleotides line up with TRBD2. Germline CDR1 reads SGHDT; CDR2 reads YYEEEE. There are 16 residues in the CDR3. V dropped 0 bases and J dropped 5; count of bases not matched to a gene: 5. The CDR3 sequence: CASSLVGTSANNEQFF. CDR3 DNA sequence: TGTGCCAGCAGCTTGGTCGGGACTAGCGCTAACAATGAGCAGTTCTTC.

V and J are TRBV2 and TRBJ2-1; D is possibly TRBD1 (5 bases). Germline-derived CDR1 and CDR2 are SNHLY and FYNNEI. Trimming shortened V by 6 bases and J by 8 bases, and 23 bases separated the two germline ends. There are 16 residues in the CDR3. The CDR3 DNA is TGTGCCAGCAGATCACAGGCAATCACGGGTCACCATGAGCAGTTCTTC. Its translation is CASRSQAITGHHEQFF.

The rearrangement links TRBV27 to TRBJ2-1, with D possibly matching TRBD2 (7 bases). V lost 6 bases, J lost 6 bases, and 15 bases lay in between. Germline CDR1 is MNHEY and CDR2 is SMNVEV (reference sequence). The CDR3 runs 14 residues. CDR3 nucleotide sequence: TGTGCCAGCAGCCTAGGGGGGAGGGCCAATGAGCAGTTCTTC. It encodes CASSLGGRANEQFF.

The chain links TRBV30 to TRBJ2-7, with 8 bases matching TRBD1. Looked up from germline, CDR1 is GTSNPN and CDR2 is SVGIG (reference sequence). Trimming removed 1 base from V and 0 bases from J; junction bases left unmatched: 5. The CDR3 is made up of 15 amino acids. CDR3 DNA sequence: TGTGCCTGGAGTGCACAGGGGGTGGGCTCCTACGAGCAGTACTTC. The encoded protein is CAWSAQGVGSYEQYF.

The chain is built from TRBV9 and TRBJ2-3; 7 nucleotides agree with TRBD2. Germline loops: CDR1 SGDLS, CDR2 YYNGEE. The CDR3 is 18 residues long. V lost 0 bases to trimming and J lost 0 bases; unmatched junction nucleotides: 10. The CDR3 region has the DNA TGTGCCAGCAGCGTAGACCCCGGGGGTAGCGGGAGCACAGATACGCAGTATTTT. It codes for CASSVDPGGSGSTDTQYF.

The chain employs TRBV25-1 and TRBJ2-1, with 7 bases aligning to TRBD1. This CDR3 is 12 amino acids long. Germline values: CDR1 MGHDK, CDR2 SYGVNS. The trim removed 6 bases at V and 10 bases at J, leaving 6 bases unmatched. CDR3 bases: TGTGCCAGCAGGCCCGACAGGGAAGAGCAGTTCTTC. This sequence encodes CASRPDREEQFF. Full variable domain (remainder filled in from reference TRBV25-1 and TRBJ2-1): EADIYQTPRYLVIGTGKKITLECSQTMGHDKMYWYQQDPGMELHLIHYSYGVNSTEKGDLSSESTVSRIRTEHFPLTLESARPSHTSQYLCASRPDREEQFFGPGTRLTVL.

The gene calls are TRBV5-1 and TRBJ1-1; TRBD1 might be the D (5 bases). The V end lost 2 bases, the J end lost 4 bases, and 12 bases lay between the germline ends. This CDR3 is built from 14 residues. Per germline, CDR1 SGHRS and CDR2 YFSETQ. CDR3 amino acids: CASSLGASGTEAFF. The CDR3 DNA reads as TGCGCCAGCAGCTTAGGGGCCTCGGGCACTGAAGCTTTCTTT.

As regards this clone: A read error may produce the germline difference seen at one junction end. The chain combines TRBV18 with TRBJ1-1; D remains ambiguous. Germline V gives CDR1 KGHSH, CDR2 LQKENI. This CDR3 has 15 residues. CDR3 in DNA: TGTGCCAGCTCACACTCGACTCGGGAGAACGCTGAAGCTTTCTTT. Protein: CASSHSTRENAEAFF.

As DNA, the CDR3 is TGTGCCAGTAGTATAGGGGGGGACTTTCCCTACAATGAGCAGTTCTTC. Its protein product is CASSIGGDFPYNEQFF. The V call is TRBV19, the J call TRBJ2-1; tentatively, D is TRBD2 (6 bases). V was clipped by 1 base and J by 2 bases, with 12 bases between them. Germline V lookup: CDR1 LNHDA, CDR2 SQIVND (reference sequence). CDR3 size: 16 residues.

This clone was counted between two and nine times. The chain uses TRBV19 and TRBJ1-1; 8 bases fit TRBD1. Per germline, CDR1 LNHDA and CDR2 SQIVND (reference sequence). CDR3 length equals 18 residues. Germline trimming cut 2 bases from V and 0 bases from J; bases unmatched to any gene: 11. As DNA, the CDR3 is TGTGCCAGTAGTATACGGTTGACAGGGGCATCGGTGAACACTGAAGCTTTCTTT. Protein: CASSIRLTGASVNTEAFF.

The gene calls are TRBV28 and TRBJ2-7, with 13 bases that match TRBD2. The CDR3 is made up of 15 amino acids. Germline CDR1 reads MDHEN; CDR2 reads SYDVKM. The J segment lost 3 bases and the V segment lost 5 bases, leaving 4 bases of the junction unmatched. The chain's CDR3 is CASSRWTSGSYEQYF. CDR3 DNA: TGTGCCAGCAGTCGTTGGACTAGCGGGAGCTACGAGCAGTACTTC. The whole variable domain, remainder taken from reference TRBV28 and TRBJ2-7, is DVKVTQSSRYLVKRTGEKVFLECVQDMDHENMFWYRQDPGLGLRLIYFSYDVKMKEKGDIPEGYSVSREKKERFSLILESASTNQTSMYLCASSRWTSGSYEQYFGPGTRLTVT.

CDR3 region: CASSTRTGGHSNQPQHF. In DNA, the CDR3 is TGTGCCAGTAGTACCCGGACAGGGGGTCATAGCAATCAGCCCCAGCATTTT. J is TRBJ1-5 and V is TRBV19, with 10 bases identical to TRBD1. The length of the CDR3 is 17 residues. The germline V gene has CDR1 LNHDA and CDR2 SQIVND (reference sequence). Germline trimming cut 4 bases from V and 0 bases from J; bases unmatched to any gene: 6.

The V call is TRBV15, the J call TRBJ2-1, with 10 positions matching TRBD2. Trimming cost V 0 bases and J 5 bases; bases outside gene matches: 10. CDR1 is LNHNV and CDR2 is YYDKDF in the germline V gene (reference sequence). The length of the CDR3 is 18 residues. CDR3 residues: CATSRDKIAGGGNNEQFF. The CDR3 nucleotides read TGTGCCACCAGCAGAGATAAAATAGCGGGAGGAGGAAACAATGAGCAGTTCTTC. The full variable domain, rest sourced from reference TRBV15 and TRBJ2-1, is DAMVIQNPRYQVTQFGKPVTLSCSQTLNHNVMYWYQQKSSQAPKLLFHYYDKDFNNEADTPDNFQSRRPNTSFCFLDIRSPGLGDTAMYLCATSRDKIAGGGNNEQFFGPGTRLTVL.

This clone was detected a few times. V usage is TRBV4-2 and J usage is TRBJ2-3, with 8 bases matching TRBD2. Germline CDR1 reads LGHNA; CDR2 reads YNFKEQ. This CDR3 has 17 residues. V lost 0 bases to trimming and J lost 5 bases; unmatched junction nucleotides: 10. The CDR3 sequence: CASSQDATGGPGDTQYF. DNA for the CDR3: TGTGCCAGCAGCCAAGATGCTACGGGAGGGCCTGGAGATACGCAGTATTTT.

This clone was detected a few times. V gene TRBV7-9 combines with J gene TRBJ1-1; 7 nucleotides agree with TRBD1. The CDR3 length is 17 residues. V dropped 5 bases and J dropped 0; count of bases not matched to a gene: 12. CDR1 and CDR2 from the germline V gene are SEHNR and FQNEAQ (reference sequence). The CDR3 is CASSDPPTGTMNTEAFF. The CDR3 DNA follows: TGTGCCAGCAGCGACCCCCCGACAGGGACCATGAACACTGAAGCTTTCTTT.

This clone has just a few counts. CDR3 sequence: CASSTSSGFEPQHF. For the CDR3, the DNA is TGTGCCAGCAGTACCTCTTCAGGGTTTGAGCCCCAGCATTTT. This chain uses TRBV28 with TRBJ1-5; TRBD1 is a possible D gene (5 bases). Looked up from germline, CDR1 is MDHEN and CDR2 is SYDVKM. The CDR3 consists of 14 residues. The V gene lost 5 bases and the J gene lost 8 bases, with 16 bases spanning the gap.

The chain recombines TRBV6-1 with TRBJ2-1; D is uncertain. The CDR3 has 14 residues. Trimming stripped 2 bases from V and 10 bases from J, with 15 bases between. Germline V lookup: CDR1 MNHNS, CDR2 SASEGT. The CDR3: CASSEMTPLAEQFF. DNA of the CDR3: TGTGCCAGCAGTGAAATGACTCCATTGGCGGAGCAGTTCTTC.

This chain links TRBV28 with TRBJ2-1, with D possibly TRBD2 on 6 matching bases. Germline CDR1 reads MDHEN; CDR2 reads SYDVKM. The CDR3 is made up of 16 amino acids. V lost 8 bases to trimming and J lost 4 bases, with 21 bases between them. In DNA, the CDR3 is TGTGCCAGCGGGACCTACGGGCTAGCGCGATACAATGAGCAGTTCTTC. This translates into CASGTYGLARYNEQFF.